The next 10 T cell receptor beta chains were all read from a single sample in a study of long-term antiretroviral therapy in people with HIV. Version v3.0 of the immunoSEQ assay was performed at survey level. Profiled with immunoSEQ multiplex PCR; TCRdb holds only in-frame clones, not every one. The profile shows some 48,000 clones, around 80% of them singletons. Specimen: unsorted PBMCs, collected 0.8 years after starting antiretroviral therapy. Receptor source: a woman between 18 and 29 years old with HIV.

This clone was seen only once. The chain employs TRBV28 and TRBJ2-7; tentative D call: TRBD1 (6 bases). The length of the CDR3 is 12 residues. Between the trimmed V and J ends, which lost 7 bases and 3 bases, there was a span of 10 bases. Germline CDR1 is MDHEN and CDR2 is SYDVKM. CDR3 nucleotides: TGTGCCAGCAATGCAGGGGACTACGAGCAGTACTTC. This codes for CASNAGDYEQYF.

This rearrangement joins TRBV5-4 to TRBJ2-7, with 7 bases lining up with TRBD1. CDR3 length equals 17 residues. J gave up 6 bases and V 4 bases, and 19 bases lay outside the gene matches. Germline V CDR1 and CDR2: SGHNT, YYREEE (reference sequence). CDR3 amino acids: CASSGYRGQEVGREQYF. CDR3 bases: TGTGCCAGCAGCGGATACAGGGGTCAGGAAGTCGGCCGCGAGCAGTACTTC.

The chain couples TRBV27 to TRBJ1-3; possible D gene TRBD1, 5 bases. The germline V gene has CDR1 MNHEY and CDR2 SMNVEV (reference sequence). This CDR3 comprises 17 residues. V was pared by 5 bases and J by 2 bases, with 19 bases between. The CDR3 sequence is CASSSSRPGDPGNTIYF. In DNA, the CDR3 is TGTGCCAGCAGTAGTTCCCGCCCGGGGGATCCTGGAAACACCATATATTTT.

The gene calls are TRBV2 and TRBJ2-7; D possibly uses TRBD1 or TRBD2 (6 bases each). The CDR3 runs 12 residues. CDR1 and CDR2 (germline): SNHLY, FYNNEI. V shed 6 bases and J shed 7 bases, with 13 bases lying between them. In DNA form, the CDR3 reads TGTGCCAGCAGGGGGGCGGGGAGAGAGCAGTACTTC. It codes for CASRGAGREQYF.

A word on this clone: The same CDR3 is also encoded by other DNA sequences in this sample. The rearrangement joins TRBV4-1 to TRBJ2-3, with 7 positions matching TRBD1. Germline values: CDR1 MGHRA, CDR2 YSYEKL. The CDR3 is 13 amino acids. V trimming: 3 bases; J trimming: 10 bases; junction bases outside the gene matches: 7. CDR3 region: CASSHWDSPSQYF. In DNA form, the CDR3 reads TGCGCCAGCAGCCACTGGGACAGCCCCTCGCAGTATTTT.

This chain uses TRBV29-1 with TRBJ1-2; D gene unclear. This CDR3 region has 11 residues. V was cut by 4 bases and J by 8 bases, with 11 bases left in between. CDR1 and CDR2 (germline): SQVTM, ANQGSEA. CDR3 in amino acids: CSVAGVGGYTF. The CDR3 nucleotides read TGCAGCGTTGCCGGGGTAGGGGGCTACACCTTC. The full variable domain, with the rest looked up from reference TRBV29-1 and TRBJ1-2, is SAVISQKPSRDICQRGTSLTIQCQVDSQVTMMFWYRQQPGQSLTLIATANQGSEATYESGFVIDKFPISRPNLTFSTLTVSNMSPEDSSIYLCSVAGVGGYTFGSGTRLTVV.

The chain recombines TRBV5-1 with TRBJ2-3, with 9 bases identical to TRBD2. The CDR3 extends over 15 amino acids. Germline lookup yields CDR1 SGHRS and CDR2 YFSETQ. The V segment lost 7 bases and the J segment 2 bases; nucleotides outside the gene matches: 8. The CDR3: CASGFSGGPTDTQYF. CDR3 DNA: TGCGCCAGCGGTTTTAGCGGGGGCCCCACAGATACGCAGTATTTT.

The rearrangement joins TRBV5-1 to TRBJ1-5; 7 bases are shared with TRBD1. From germline, CDR1 is SGHRS and CDR2 YFSETQ. V dropped 0 bases and J dropped 0; count of bases not matched to a gene: 0. The CDR3 is 15 residues long. As DNA, the CDR3 is TGCGCCAGCAGCTTGGACAGGGGTAGCAATCAGCCCCAGCATTTT. It specifies CASSLDRGSNQPQHF.

This chain connects TRBV4-3 to TRBJ2-7; D is undetermined. The CDR3 has 15 residues. Per the germline V gene, CDR1 is LGHNA and CDR2 is YSLEER. Trimming pared 1 base from V and 4 bases from J, leaving 14 bases between. CDR3 amino acids: CASSQGIGGEYEQYF. The CDR3, as DNA: TGCGCCAGCAGCCAAGGAATAGGCGGAGAATACGAGCAGTACTTC.

This clone occurred once. This chain links TRBV11-2 with TRBJ1-2; D call uncertain. The CDR3 has 16 amino acids. Germline CDR1 reads SGHAT; CDR2 reads FQNNGV. The V end lost 3 bases, the J end lost 0 bases, and 14 bases lay between the germline ends. The CDR3 spells CASSFPAVPTNYGYTF. CDR3 bases: TGTGCCAGCAGCTTTCCGGCGGTCCCTACTAACTATGGCTACACCTTC.